This T cell receptor (beta chain) was recorded in a study of lymphopenia after photon versus proton radiotherapy. With respect to this clone: Its antigen is undetermined.

Whole-study results and caveats: Authors raise, but do not show, better survival with proton therapy. In patients who died, overall survival fell as post-nadir TCR diversity dropped more.

CDR3 size: 16 residues. V was clipped by 5 bases and J by 0 bases; unmatched bases: 7. Only in-frame clones appear in the TCRdb table, and some are missing; sequencing was by immunoSEQ multiplex PCR. The sample lists 67,000 or so clones, 87% seen once, with 9.5% to 14% in the top ten. The genes are TRBV6-7 and TRBJ1-3, with 7 nucleotides matching TRBD1. TRBV6-7 is annotated as an ORF whose role is uncertain. The clonotype originates from an elderly man with esophageal cancer. The sequencing used peripheral blood, collected from a patient treated with proton-based radiotherapy. CDR3 protein: CASSAGDSSSGNTIYF. The DNA of the CDR3 is TGTGCCAGCAGTGCGGGGGACAGTTCCTCTGGAAACACCATATATTTT.